Presented here are 28 T cell receptor beta chains from one specimen sequenced in a study of T cell changes during pregnancy in multiple sclerosis. Sequenced by immunoSEQ multiplex PCR; TCRdb stores in-frame clones only, minus some. The sample has some 44,000 clones; approximately 92% are singletons. Sequenced material: CD4+ T cells from peripheral blood mononuclear cells, taken before pregnancy. These receptors were collected from a female donor with multiple sclerosis, enrolled in a pregnancy study.

The rearrangement joins TRBV2 to TRBJ1-1; 11 nucleotides match TRBD1. This CDR3 comprises 14 residues. After removal of 7 bases from V and 4 bases from J, the junction contained 5 bases not matched to a gene. Germline V gene lookup returns CDR1 SNHLY and CDR2 FYNNEI. CDR3 coding DNA: TGTGCCAGCACGGGACAGGGGGTGGGCACTGAAGCTTTCTTT. Amino acids: CASTGQGVGTEAFF.

The CDR3 region has the DNA TGTGCCAGCAACCCAGGGGGGCATTCCAATCAGCCCCAGCATTTT. As protein: CASNPGGHSNQPQHF. The chain is built from TRBV28 and TRBJ1-5, with 7 bases aligning to TRBD1. The CDR3 totals 15 residues. Germline V gene data show CDR1 as MDHEN and CDR2 as SYDVKM. The V gene end was trimmed by 7 bases and the J gene end by 3 bases; junction bases not matched to a gene: 9.

This clone was seen just once. The chain links TRBV7-9 to TRBJ2-5; D is unresolved. Germline CDR1 reads SEHNR; CDR2 reads FQNEAQ (reference sequence). Trimming left V 4 bases short and J 5 bases short, with 5 bases between. The CDR3 has 11 amino acids. The CDR3 DNA sequence: TGTGCCAGCAGCTCCGGGGAGACCCAGTACTTC. Translation: CASSSGETQYF.

The V call is TRBV21-1, the J call TRBJ2-5; TRBD1, the table's D call, lacks a check against the DNA. TRBV21-1 is a listed pseudogene. This CDR3 has 14 amino acids. The CDR3 loop is CAYSTGVGRETQYF. CDR3 sequence (DNA): TGTGCCTACTCGACAGGGGTGGGGAGAGAGACCCAGTACTTC.

This clone appeared once. The chain's CDR3 is CASRAIRVGESNQPQHF. CDR3 DNA: TGTGCCAGTAGGGCTATCAGGGTTGGGGAAAGCAATCAGCCCCAGCATTTT. The chain is built from TRBV19 and TRBJ1-5; maybe TRBD1 (5 bases). The V end was cut by 6 bases, the J end by 1 base, with 19 bases between. Germline assignment: CDR1 LNHDA and CDR2 SQIVND (reference sequence). The length of the CDR3 is 17 residues.

The chain recombines TRBV6-1 with TRBJ2-5; D unresolved. The CDR3 spans 12 residues. Germline-derived CDR1 and CDR2 are MNHNS and SASEGT. Trimming removed 3 bases at V and 3 bases at J, with 5 bases between. The chain's CDR3 is CASSEQKETQYF. The CDR3 nucleotides read TGTGCCAGCAGTGAGCAGAAAGAGACCCAGTACTTC.

The chain has TRBV29-1 and TRBJ1-1, with 11 bases that match TRBD1. CDR1 is SQVTM and CDR2 is ANQGSEA in the germline V gene. V lost 7 bases and J lost 3; bases outside the gene matches: 1. This CDR3 comprises 12 residues. This CDR3 reads CSGDRGDTEAFF. Here the CDR3 DNA reads TGCAGCGGGGACAGGGGGGACACTGAAGCTTTCTTT. Full variable domain (missing parts from reference TRBV29-1 and TRBJ1-1): SAVISQKPSRDICQRGTSLTIQCQVDSQVTMMFWYRQQPGQSLTLIATANQGSEATYESGFVIDKFPISRPNLTFSTLTVSNMSPEDSSIYLCSGDRGDTEAFFGQGTRLTVV.

The genes are TRBV7-9 and TRBJ1-4; D is ambiguous. CDR3 length equals 13 residues. Trimming stripped 6 bases from V and 6 bases from J, with 11 bases between. The germline V gene encodes CDR1 SEHNR and CDR2 FQNEAQ (reference sequence). The CDR3 loop reads CASRKSTYEKLFF. The CDR3 DNA sequence: TGTGCCAGCAGGAAGAGCACCTATGAAAAACTGTTTTTT.

This clone came up once. The chain combines TRBV10-3 with TRBJ1-2; D might be TRBD1 (5 bases). CDR1 and CDR2 from the germline V gene are ENHRY and SYGVKD. The V end lost 7 bases, the J end lost 6 bases, and 15 bases lay between the germline ends. The CDR3 has 13 residues. Here the CDR3 DNA reads TGTGCCATCACTCCGGACATATTCAATGGCTACACCTTC. Translated: CAITPDIFNGYTF.

This clone is a singleton in its sample. V gene TRBV29-1 combines with J gene TRBJ1-5; no clear D. V was cut by 5 bases and J by 6 bases, with 14 bases left in between. The germline V gene has CDR1 SQVTM and CDR2 ANQGSEA. The CDR3 consists of 13 residues. The CDR3 here is CSVRAGSGQPQHF. CDR3 coding DNA: TGCAGCGTTAGGGCGGGGTCGGGTCAGCCCCAGCATTTT.

This chain joins TRBV4-1 and TRBJ1-4; D is unresolved. Trimming took 5 bases from V and 0 from J, leaving 25 bases between them. This CDR3 is 20 amino acids long. Germline CDR1 reads MGHRA; CDR2 reads YSYEKL. The CDR3 DNA follows: TGCGCCAGCAGCAAAGCATCACTGGGGAGCCGCACCGCAACTAATGAAAAACTGTTTTTT. It codes for CASSKASLGSRTATNEKLFF.

The chain has TRBV2 and TRBJ2-1, with a possible D match to TRBD2 (5 bases). Between the trimmed V and J ends, which lost 11 bases and 0 bases, there was a span of 29 bases. CDR1 and CDR2 (germline): SNHLY, FYNNEI. The CDR3 is 19 residues long. The CDR3 sequence is CAGQRGGRSIASSYNEQFF. In nucleotides, the CDR3 is TGTGCCGGCCAGAGAGGTGGCAGGAGTATAGCGAGCTCCTACAATGAGCAGTTCTTC.

V gene TRBV5-1 combines with J gene TRBJ2-2, with TRBD2 identical over 10 bases. CDR1 and CDR2 from the germline V gene are SGHRS and YFSETQ. Trimming took 2 bases from V and 3 from J; bases not matched to a gene: 10. This CDR3 has 18 amino acids. This CDR3 reads CASSFLGLAPADTGELFF. The CDR3 DNA reads TGCGCCAGCAGCTTCTTGGGACTAGCGCCCGCGGACACCGGGGAGCTGTTTTTT.

The chain carries TRBV9 and TRBJ2-1; 11 positions match TRBD2. The CDR3 length is 15 residues. V gave up 3 bases and J gave up 5 bases; unmatched junction bases: 4. CDR1 and CDR2 (germline): SGDLS, YYNGEE. The CDR3 DNA reads as TGTGCCAGCAGCGGACTAGCGGGACCACACAATGAGCAGTTCTTC. It translates to CASSGLAGPHNEQFF.

The V and J genes are TRBV4-3 and TRBJ1-4; TRBD1 is a possible D gene (6 bases). V dropped 4 bases and J dropped 3 bases, with 18 bases sitting between them. Germline V CDR1 and CDR2: LGHNA, YSLEER. This CDR3 is 17 amino acids long. The CDR3 protein is CASSPSRGARANEKLFF. The CDR3 DNA reads TGCGCCAGCAGCCCAAGTCGGGGGGCTAGGGCTAATGAAAAACTGTTTTTT.

V and J are TRBV9 and TRBJ2-5; TRBD2 matches at 7 bases. Germline CDR1 and CDR2: SGDLS and YYNGEE. This CDR3 comprises 15 residues. The V segment lost 0 bases and the J segment 4 bases; nucleotides outside the gene matches: 6. The CDR3 nucleotides read TGTGCCAGCAGCGTAGCGGTGGTAGCGGGAGAGACCCAGTACTTC. Amino acids: CASSVAVVAGETQYF.

The V and J genes are TRBV27 and TRBJ2-1; 12 bases agree with TRBD2. This CDR3 spans 15 amino acids. Germline V CDR1 and CDR2: MNHEY, SMNVEV (reference sequence). The ends lost 5 bases at V and 9 bases at J; junction bases unmatched: 8. CDR3 region: CASSPRLAGDGEQFF. The CDR3 coding sequence is TGTGCCAGCAGTCCCCGACTAGCGGGAGATGGTGAGCAGTTCTTC.

This chain connects TRBV19 to TRBJ1-5; no definite D call. V was shortened by 3 bases and J by 0 bases, with 6 bases between the two germline ends. This CDR3 region has 14 residues. The germline gives CDR1 LNHDA, CDR2 SQIVND (reference sequence). CDR3 residues: CASSMQYSNQPQHF. DNA of the CDR3: TGTGCCAGTAGTATGCAGTATAGCAATCAGCCCCAGCATTTT.

The V call is TRBV19, the J call TRBJ2-3; maybe TRBD1 (6 bases). V was cut by 6 bases and J by 8 bases, with 21 bases left in between. Germline assignment: CDR1 LNHDA and CDR2 SQIVND (reference sequence). The CDR3 contains 15 residues. The CDR3, as DNA: TGTGCCAGTAGCCGCACTAGGTGGGACATAGGTACGCAGTATTTT. This codes for CASSRTRWDIGTQYF.

The chain uses TRBV6-5 and TRBJ1-2, with D maybe TRBD1 (6 bases). CDR3 length: 13 amino acids. The ends were cut back, 6 bases at V and 6 bases at J, with 14 bases in the middle. Germline-derived CDR1 and CDR2 are MNHEY and SVGAGI. This CDR3 reads CASSLSGGHGYTF. The CDR3 coding sequence is TGTGCCAGCAGCCTCAGCGGGGGCCATGGCTACACCTTC.

This chain uses TRBV9 with TRBJ2-7; a possible D gene is TRBD1 (5 bases). Between the trimmed V and J ends, which lost 0 bases and 5 bases, there was a span of 9 bases. CDR3 size: 13 residues. Germline loops: CDR1 SGDLS, CDR2 YYNGEE. The CDR3 bases are TGTGCCAGCAGCGTAGGGGTGGGGCACGAGCAGTACTTC. This gives the protein CASSVGVGHEQYF.

CDR3 sequence (DNA): TGTGCCAGCAGACTTAGCGGGGGGGCCTGGAATGAGCAGTTCTTC. It encodes CASRLSGGAWNEQFF. V is TRBV2 and J is TRBJ2-1, with 11 positions matching TRBD2. The CDR3 consists of 15 residues. Trimming cost V 6 bases and J 7 bases; bases outside gene matches: 8. Germline-derived CDR1 and CDR2 are SNHLY and FYNNEI.

In its sample, this clone was seen once. The chain couples TRBV30 to TRBJ1-1, with D tentatively TRBD1 (5 bases). This CDR3 contains 13 residues. Per germline, CDR1 GTSNPN and CDR2 SVGIG (reference sequence). Trimming cost V 4 bases and J 10 bases, with 19 bases left between them. Here the CDR3 reads CAWTEEGLVGAFF. In DNA form, the CDR3 reads TGTGCCTGGACGGAGGAGGGACTAGTAGGAGCTTTCTTT.

The chain uses TRBV2 and TRBJ1-1, with 9 nucleotides matching TRBD1. V was clipped by 3 bases and J by 1 base; unmatched bases: 0. CDR3 size: 14 residues. Germline-derived CDR1 and CDR2 are SNHLY and FYNNEI. CDR3 protein: CASSEDRGNTEAFF. CDR3 sequence (DNA): TGTGCCAGCAGTGAGGACAGGGGGAACACTGAAGCTTTCTTT.

This clone was detected once. The chain has TRBV4-2 and TRBJ2-2, with 8 nucleotides matching TRBD1. V was clipped by 5 bases and J by 6 bases; unmatched bases: 8. The CDR3 contains 15 residues. The germline CDR1 and CDR2 sequences are LGHNA and YNFKEQ. The CDR3 loop is CASSSGGIESGELFF. The CDR3 region has the DNA TGTGCCAGCAGCTCAGGGGGCATCGAATCCGGGGAGCTGTTTTTT.

V is TRBV6-6 and J is TRBJ2-7, with TRBD1 matching 10 bases. The germline gives CDR1 MNHNY, CDR2 SVGAGI (reference sequence). The CDR3 length is 13 residues. Trimming removed 8 bases from V and 7 bases from J; junction bases left unmatched: 8. The CDR3 DNA sequence: TGTGCCAGCCAGGTGACAGGGGGCGATGAGCAGTACTTC. It codes for CASQVTGGDEQYF.

This chain links TRBV4-2 with TRBJ1-1; 7 positions agree with TRBD1. With 3 bases clipped from V and 0 bases from J, the junction kept 4 bases outside the gene matches. Germline assignment: CDR1 LGHNA and CDR2 YNFKEQ. The CDR3 is 15 amino acids. The CDR3 bases are TGTGCCAGCAGCCACTTTACAGGGGTGAACACTGAAGCTTTCTTT. Protein product: CASSHFTGVNTEAFF.

In its sample, this clone was seen a few times. The rearrangement joins TRBV5-1 to TRBJ1-2; TRBD1 matches 10 bases. Per germline, CDR1 SGHRS and CDR2 YFSETQ. V lost 3 bases to trimming and J lost 6 bases; unmatched junction nucleotides: 11. This CDR3 is 16 amino acids long. The CDR3 reads CASSSGRDRGSDGYTF. DNA of the CDR3: TGCGCCAGCAGCTCAGGCCGGGACAGGGGTTCGGATGGCTACACCTTC.